The entry below describes one TCR beta chain. There is no known antigen for this receptor. Per-base quality was not reported, and no clone a single base away is much larger than it. CDR1 is given as SGDLS and CDR2 as YYNGEE, both from the germline V gene. Unmatched junction bases come to 11, with V trimmed by 4 bases and J by 5 bases. From cysteine to phenylalanine, the CDR3 is 15 amino acids long. CDR3 DNA only is kept here, 45 bases in frame from base 1. The data were taken from a study of CD8 T cells in Susac syndrome (dated by TCRdb to the late 2010s). With regard to the full study: Repertoire sequencing was used to test whether CD8+ T cell activation and differentiation in Susac syndrome was antigen driven. The investigation overall reported the following: The TCR sequencing and HLA analysis was acknowledged to have included a relatively small number of individuals.

RNA was extracted using the RNeasy kit, and about 0.45 to 1 microgram was reverse transcribed with random hexamers. TCR beta CDR3 regions were amplified with the immunoSEQ multiplex PCR assay covering 54 Vbeta and 13 Jbeta segments. PCR amplification bias was corrected by using a synthetic template baseline for primer optimization and computational correction. On the authors' methods: Reads were annotated to V, D and J genes per IMGT and analyzed with immunoSEQ Analyzer, keeping only productive sequences. Clonality was calculated as one minus the Shannon entropy normalized by log2 of the number of productive unique sequences. Public and private clones were assessed among the 100 most prevalent clones of each patient and control. Clones were defined as Susac-specific if absent from the healthy and MS cohorts, from around 1,000 published viral clones and from other ImmuneACCESS disease sequences. Clones were called with MiXCR by TCRdb after fastp trimmed the public reads at Q25, and only in-frame beta chains were retained. When rows share a CDR3 protein, they turn into one entry using the most common DNA and genes. TCRdb assigned the V and J calls; the authors' analysis was not used. Across this sample there are approximately 220,000 distinct CDR3 sequences, with 95% seen only once. The top ten clones comprise around 0.08% of the sample.

Peripheral blood CD8+ and CD4+ T cells from healthy donors, Susac syndrome patients and multiple sclerosis patients were profiled using high-throughput TCR beta sequencing. The multiple sclerosis controls were treatment-naive patients whose relapsing-remitting disease, either stable or active, fulfilled the revised McDonald criteria. CD8+ TEMRA cells were enriched by FACS, while bulk CD8+ and CD4+ T cells were purified by magnetic negative isolation. Blood was collected in EDTA tubes and processed within 24 hours, with PBMCs isolated through density gradient centrifugation. PBMCs intended for TCR sequencing were cryopreserved in liquid nitrogen and were subsequently thawed in a 37 degrees C water bath. The sorted or isolated CD4+, CD8+ and CD8+ TEMRA cells had a purity of 90% or higher.

The sequence joins TRBV9 to TRBJ2-5, with TRBD2 matching 7 junction bases. The sequenced material came from CD4+ T cells from PBMCs. The sequence derives from a human donor with multiple sclerosis. The nucleotide sequence reads as follows: TGTGCCAGCAGCCCTCTCCCGGGGGGTTCTGAGACCCAGTACTTC. This translates into CASSPLPGGSETQYF.